This is a list of T cell receptor beta chains from one sample in a study of CD8+ T cells in alopecia areata. Libraries were prepared by immunoSEQ multiplex PCR; TCRdb keeps only in-frame clonotypes and omits some of them. This sample has some 180,000 clones, with approximately 51% found just once. The source was CD8+ T cells sorted from blood, collected around week 54, from a patient treated with tofacitinib. The receptors derive from a human donor with alopecia areata. Each CDR3 is given with its conserved first and last residue. Rows give clone size only sometimes, using once, few, many, or a class for an expanded clone.

>NA|14|TRBV2
CASSEGITFYEQFF
>few|16|TRBV27
CASRGLAGRNTGELFF
>once|14|TRBV2
CASSDGPSGNTIYF
>NA|11|TRBV5-1
CASRRNTEAFF
>once|16|TRBV9
CASSVEASGGSREQYF
>few|14|TRBV6-1
CASSVGRTPREQYF
>NA|16|TRBV11-2
CASSTGLQAGANVLTF
>NA|12|TRBV27
CARVSGGEKLFF
>NA|15|TRBV27
CASGKLQGTSSPLHF
>NA|15|TRBV15
CATSRDGGSGDTQYF
>once|13|TRBV2
CACSIGPIYEQYF
>few|13|TRBV19
CASSRDRDYEQYF
>NA|16|TRBV9
CASSVGSGGATDTQYF
>NA|15|TRBV11-1
CASSLEGQGNYEQYF
>NA|13|TRBV15
CATRGPPTDTQYF
>NA|16|TRBV5-6
CASSYGQGGYNSPLHF